This TCR beta chain was obtained from a study of T-cell memory formation after mild COVID-19. There are 15 residues in the CDR3. Germline lookup yields CDR1 KGHDR and CDR2 SFDVKD. V lost 4 bases and J 4 bases, leaving 15 bases between the germline ends. TCRdb recomputed calls from the 5' RACE reads with MiXCR, one row per CDR3 protein. The sample consists of 120,000 to 150,000 distinct CDR3 sequences, 11% to 15% of them appearing once. The specimen sequenced was PBMCs or a T cell subset sorted from them (not recorded which). The chain couples TRBV24-1 to TRBJ2-5; D possibly uses TRBD1 or TRBD2 (5 bases each). The clonotype comes from an adult woman who had mild COVID-19 (a few samples of this study predate the infection). Cell type and time point are not known. CDR3 region: CATSDLLAGRETQYF. The CDR3 bases are TGTGCCACCAGTGACCTCCTAGCAGGGCGAGAGACCCAGTACTTC.